Listed below are T cell receptor beta chains from one sample, sequenced in a study of cytotoxic CD8 clonotypes in ibrutinib-treated CLL. TCRdb keeps only in-frame clones here, not all; method: immunoSEQ multiplex PCR. The table records 300,000 to 400,000 clones, over 55% of them present only once. This material consisted of PBMCs, taken after 36 months of ibrutinib treatment. These receptors came from a human donor with chronic lymphocytic leukemia. Both conserved end residues are part of each CDR3. Fields, in order: V gene, J gene, CDR3 protein.

>TRBV29-1|TRBJ1-4
CSVESGAEKLFF
>TRBV27|TRBJ1-2
CASSVQGGGYTF
>TRBV7-8|TRBJ2-5
CASSLGRNQETQYF
>TRBV2|TRBJ1-1
CASRAGGTNTEAFF
>TRBV7-2|TRBJ2-2
CASSLALLTGELFF
>TRBV28|TRBJ2-7
CASTLGTALYEQYF
>TRBV7-9|TRBJ1-4
CASSLVLSDFSSVVFF
>TRBV5-1|TRBJ1-1
CASSLTRSRAEAFF
>TRBV11-2|TRBJ1-2
CASSLGHGYTF
>TRBV19|TRBJ2-2
CASTLSGAGGELFF
>TRBV19|TRBJ2-3
CASSSGGRTDTQYF
>TRBV20-1|TRBJ1-1
CSARYGEAFF
>TRBV25-1|TRBJ2-2
CASSEVKGLTGELFF
>TRBV7-9|TRBJ2-3
CASSSGGPTQYF
>TRBV13|TRBJ1-3
CASGRVQPGNTIYF
>TRBV19|TRBJ1-5
CASKHRGNQPQHF
>TRBV2|TRBJ2-5
CASEQGSETQYF
>TRBV29-1|TRBJ2-7
CSGGQSYEQYF
>TRBV13|TRBJ2-7
CASTGTTGLEQYF
>TRBV5-1|TRBJ2-3
CASSLRDRGRGDTQYF
>TRBV14|TRBJ1-1
CASSQERGLIGTEAFF
>TRBV5-1|TRBJ1-2
CASSLGGTGNYGYTF
>TRBV15|TRBJ2-1
CATSRVLAGDEQFF
>TRBV4-1|TRBJ1-2
CASSHPWGEFDGYTF
>TRBV10-2|TRBJ2-7
CASSRGGTKGYEQYF
>TRBV9|TRBJ2-2
CASSARGREGGELFF
>TRBV4-3|TRBJ2-2
CASSQDPFGGGKNTGELFF
>TRBV5-1|TRBJ2-3
CASSPEQGAGTDTQYF
>TRBV7-9|TRBJ1-2
CASSPWGNYGYTF
>TRBV10-3|TRBJ1-1
CAIRTGNTEAFF
>TRBV7-6|TRBJ2-7
CASSLRGSEQYF
>TRBV6-5|TRBJ2-1
CASRLREGGYNEQFF
>TRBV11-2|TRBJ2-7
CASSRRLTSGEAYEQYF
>TRBV5-1|TRBJ2-5
CASSLRRALSQETQYF
>TRBV11-3|TRBJ2-5
CASSLGGEETQYF
>TRBV10-3|TRBJ2-5
CAIKGDREWETQYF
>TRBV19|TRBJ1-2
CASSTEGVPENYGYTF
>TRBV15|TRBJ2-1
CATSRDSGAGGYNEQFF
>TRBV9|TRBJ2-5
CASSAPRHSSEETQYF
>TRBV18|TRBJ2-2
CASSPTEGWPNTGELFF
>TRBV20-1|TRBJ1-1
CSASLGPQAFF
>TRBV12-5|TRBJ1-5
CASGANQPQHF